This is a list of T cell receptor beta chains from one sample in a study of T cell responses to AZD1222 COVID-19 vaccine. Produced via immunoSEQ multiplex PCR; TCRdb's table is partial and in-frame only. This table has about 220,000 clones, 85% to 95% appearing once. Sequencing used peripheral blood, obtained on day 0 of MenACWY control vaccination. Source of these receptors: an adult in good health. CDR3s leave out the opening cysteine and the closing phenylalanine or tryptophan. D genes are given only for firm matches.

TRBJ2-1,13,NA,TRBV5-1,ASSLVLSGGDEQF
TRBJ1-5,12,TRBD1,TRBV27,ASKPGQGHQPQH
TRBJ1-1,9,NA,TRBV20-1,SASSNTEAF
TRBJ1-1,12,NA,TRBV4-1,ASSQEFMNTEAF
TRBJ2-3,16,TRBD2,TRBV5-8,ASSPWLAGGRGADTQY
TRBJ2-5,11,NA,TRBV11-2,ASSLGRRETQY
TRBJ1-5,17,TRBD1,TRBV9,ASSVSGTGGQPSNQPQH
TRBJ1-5,12,TRBD1,TRBV5-5,ASSTGTGLGPQH
TRBJ1-2,11,NA,TRBV29-1,SVRLQGKDGYT
TRBJ2-6,13,NA,TRBV5-1,ASRLQVSGANVLT
TRBJ2-5,12,NA,TRBV7-2,ASSLAGRKETQY
TRBJ1-1,12,NA,TRBV18,ASSPPGPRTHAF
TRBJ2-5,11,NA,TRBV12-5,ASGPREGGTQY
TRBJ1-6,15,NA,TRBV19,ASSARDTSSYNSPLH
TRBJ2-7,15,TRBD1,TRBV15,ATSRDLGTVSSYEQY
TRBJ1-5,15,TRBD1,TRBV19,ASSMGQGAGSNQPQH
TRBJ1-1,11,NA,TRBV12-3/TRBV12-4,ASSLEGGVSAF
TRBJ1-5,13,NA,TRBV6-5,ASSYTSGTDQPQH
TRBJ2-7,16,NA,TRBV10-3,AISDLKSQGRGLNEQY
TRBJ2-3,14,NA,TRBV3-1/TRBV3-2,ASSQDQAGLTDTQY
TRBJ1-1,12,TRBD1,TRBV30,ACPPRQGASEAF
TRBJ2-5,11,NA,TRBV11-3,ASSLGLKETQY
TRBJ2-1,11,NA,TRBV24-1,ATSDPTVNEQF
TRBJ2-1,12,NA,TRBV29-1,SVALATHYNEQF
TRBJ1-2,12,NA,TRBV2,ASSGQTANYGYT
TRBJ2-2,12,NA,TRBV29-1,SVSTTLGTGELF